A single sample gave rise to the 15 T cell receptor beta chains below, sequenced in a study of T cells in Graves' hyperthyroidism and ophthalmopathy. RNA transcripts gave rise to amplified TCR beta CDR3 regions. HTBI primers were used for first-round RT-PCR of the TCR CDR3. TCRdb reprocessed the multiplex PCR reads via MiXCR and lists one record per CDR3 protein. The profile covers hundreds of thousands of distinct CDR3 sequences, with roughly 15% appearing a single time and roughly 13% taken by the ten largest. Sequences were obtained from blood. The receptors derive from a man younger than 30 with Graves' ophthalmopathy.

This clonotype has just a few counts. This chain links TRBV12-3 or TRBV12-4 with TRBJ2-2, with TRBD2 matching 9 bases. CDR3 length: 15 amino acids. Trimming removed 7 bases from V and 6 bases from J; junction bases left unmatched: 9. The CDR3 nucleotides are TGTGCCAGCATTATAGCGGGGGCCGGACCCGGGGAGCTGTTTTTT. This gives the protein CASIIAGAGPGELFF.

This clonotype was found many times. The chain recombines TRBV7-9 with TRBJ2-2; 7 bases fit TRBD1. V dropped 5 bases and J dropped 4; count of bases not matched to a gene: 4. There are 14 residues in the CDR3. Germline CDR1 is SEHNR and CDR2 is FQNEAQ (reference sequence). The CDR3 loop reads CASSRTGTTGELFF. The CDR3 bases are TGTGCCAGCAGCCGGACAGGTACCACCGGGGAGCTGTTTTTT.

This clonotype showed up many times. This chain connects TRBV12-3 or TRBV12-4 to TRBJ1-1; D unresolved. The germline V and J ends were trimmed by 1 base and 1 base, with 7 bases remaining between them. The CDR3 totals 14 residues. The CDR3 spells CASSLVVTNTEAFF. For the CDR3, the DNA is TGTGCCAGCAGTTTAGTTGTTACGAACACTGAAGCTTTCTTT.

At least ten counts were recorded for this clonotype. J is TRBJ2-4 and V is TRBV5-1; D is unclear. V gave up 0 bases and J gave up 6 bases, with 4 bases separating them. There are 12 residues in the CDR3. CDR1 and CDR2 (germline): SGHRS, YFSETQ. CDR3 region: CASSLVGNIQYF. In DNA, the CDR3 is TGCGCCAGCAGCTTGGTGGGAAACATTCAGTACTTC. Full variable domain (remainder filled in from reference TRBV5-1 and TRBJ2-4): KAGVTQTPRYLIKTRGQQVTLSCSPISGHRSVSWYQQTPGQGLQFLFEYFSETQRNKGNFPGRFSGRQFSNSRSEMNVSTLELGDSALYLCASSLVGNIQYFGAGTRLSVL.

The chain carries TRBV30 and TRBJ1-6; D call uncertain. The CDR3 is made up of 12 amino acids. V lost 1 base and J 9 bases, leaving 7 bases between the germline ends. The germline V gene encodes CDR1 GTSNPN and CDR2 SVGIG (reference sequence). This chain's CDR3 is CAWSERVSPLHF. CDR3 in DNA: TGTGCCTGGAGTGAAAGGGTTTCACCCCTCCACTTT.

This clonotype showed up just a few times. V is TRBV7-3 and J is TRBJ2-1, with 9 positions matching TRBD2. The CDR3 covers 18 residues. V was pared by 1 base and J by 6 bases, with 13 bases of the junction left unmatched. Germline V gene lookup returns CDR1 SGHTA and CDR2 FQGTGA. CDR3 nucleotides: TGTGCCAGCAGCTTAAATCCGGGGGCGGAGCGGGAGGCCAATGAGCAGTTCTTC. This translates into CASSLNPGAEREANEQFF.

Concerning this clonotype itself: A much bigger clone sits one base away, suggesting this may be a read error. The chain carries TRBV3-1 and TRBJ2-3, with 14 bases lining up with TRBD2. The junction had 4 bases not matched to a gene; V was cut back by 6 bases and J by 8 bases. Germline CDR1 reads LGHDT; CDR2 reads YNNKEL (reference sequence). The CDR3 consists of 14 residues. This CDR3 is CASSGLAGGSTQYF. The CDR3 DNA follows: TGTGCCAGCAGTGGACTAGCGGGAGGATCTACGCAGTATTTT.

V is TRBV7-2 and J is TRBJ1-2; 7 bases fit TRBD1. J lost 6 bases, V lost 1 base, and 11 bases had no gene match. Looked up from germline, CDR1 is SGHTA and CDR2 is FQGNSA. The CDR3 covers 16 residues. The CDR3 here is CASSLGARGRVNGYTF. The CDR3 DNA is TGTGCCAGCAGCTTAGGTGCGAGGGGGCGAGTGAATGGCTACACCTTC. The variable domain in full, completed from reference TRBV7-2 and TRBJ1-2, reads GAGVSQSPSNKVTEKGKDVELRCDPISGHTALYWYRQSLGQGLEFLIYFQGNSAPDKSGLPSDRFSAERTGGSVSTLTIQRTQQEDSAVYLCASSLGARGRVNGYTFGSGTRLTVV.

Only a few counts were recorded for this clonotype. V is TRBV20-1 and J is TRBJ1-1; D is unresolved. Per germline, CDR1 DFQATT and CDR2 SNEGSKA (reference sequence). Trimming took off 0 bases at V and 5 bases at J, with 16 bases between the two ends. There are 15 residues in the CDR3. This CDR3 reads CSARDPSRLSTEAFF. The CDR3 DNA follows: TGCAGTGCTAGAGATCCTTCCCGACTGTCTACTGAAGCTTTCTTT.

The chain joins TRBV24-1 to TRBJ2-1; the D gene is possibly TRBD1 (5 bases). This CDR3 comprises 14 residues. Trimming took 7 bases from V and 6 from J, leaving 15 bases between them. Germline V lookup: CDR1 KGHDR, CDR2 SFDVKD. CDR3 DNA sequence: TGTGCCACCAGCCACTGGGGCGGCCTCAATGAGCAGTTCTTC. Translating it yields CATSHWGGLNEQFF.

The J gene is TRBJ1-5, the V gene TRBV6-5, with 7 bases that match TRBD1. Germline V gene lookup returns CDR1 MNHEY and CDR2 SVGAGI. Trimming cost V 2 bases and J 5 bases; bases outside gene matches: 6. The CDR3 sequence is 15 residues long. The CDR3 protein is CASSYGRGYDQPQHF. CDR3 bases: TGTGCCAGCAGTTACGGCAGGGGGTATGATCAGCCCCAGCATTTT.

This clonotype was counted many times. The chain joins TRBV6-1 to TRBJ2-7; TRBD1 or TRBD2 may be the D gene (5 bases each). The germline V gene has CDR1 MNHNS and CDR2 SASEGT. The V end was cut by 2 bases, the J end by 2 bases, with 10 bases between. This CDR3 has 14 amino acids. The CDR3: CASSERGTPYEQYF. The CDR3 DNA reads TGTGCCAGCAGTGAAAGAGGGACGCCCTACGAGCAGTACTTC.

This clonotype appeared a few times. V gene TRBV15 combines with J gene TRBJ1-5; possible D gene TRBD1, 6 bases. Trimming pared 3 bases from V and 6 bases from J, leaving 9 bases between. Per germline, CDR1 LNHNV and CDR2 YYDKDF (reference sequence). The CDR3 is made up of 13 amino acids. The CDR3 protein is CATSRSGAQPQHF. The CDR3 DNA follows: TGTGCCACCAGCAGGTCAGGGGCTCAGCCCCAGCATTTT.

In this sample, this clonotype turned up a few times. As DNA, the CDR3 is TGCGCCAGCAGCCAAGAGGCAGCTGGGGCCAACGTCCTGACTTTC. Translating gives CASSQEAAGANVLTF. The chain is built from TRBV4-1 and TRBJ2-6; D gene unclear. Trimming removed 0 bases from V and 2 bases from J, with 5 bases in between. CDR3 length: 15 amino acids. Looked up from germline, CDR1 is MGHRA and CDR2 is YSYEKL.

This chain links TRBV29-1 with TRBJ2-3; 8 bases are shared with TRBD2. V was clipped by 0 bases and J by 4 bases; unmatched bases: 12. The length of the CDR3 is 17 residues. Germline-derived CDR1 and CDR2 are SQVTM and ANQGSEA. In DNA form, the CDR3 reads TGCAGCGTTGAAGATCCTTGGGCGGGAGGAGGGGCAGATACGCAGTATTTT. As protein: CSVEDPWAGGGADTQYF.